These 10 T cell receptor beta chains were sequenced from one sample in a study of T cells in Graves' hyperthyroidism and ophthalmopathy. Amplified TCR beta CDR3 regions came from RNA transcripts. TCR CDR3 regions were first amplified by RT-PCR with HTBI primers. TCRdb re-analysed the multiplex PCR reads in MiXCR, keeping a single row per CDR3 protein. The data contain 600,000 to 700,000 distinct CDR3 sequences, roughly 15% of them singletons. Input material: blood. The source of these receptors is a woman aged 35 to 49 with Graves' ophthalmopathy.

This clonotype came up a few times. This chain uses TRBV7-9 with TRBJ2-7, with TRBD2 matching over 7 bases. Trimming at V came to 1 base and at J to 5 bases, leaving 5 bases not matched to a gene. Per germline, CDR1 SEHNR and CDR2 FQNEAQ (reference sequence). The CDR3 runs to 14 residues. The CDR3 DNA sequence: TGTGCCAGCAGCTTAGTTGGGAGGGAGGACGAGCAGTACTTC. This codes for CASSLVGREDEQYF.

In its sample, this clonotype was seen many times. This chain joins TRBV6-5 and TRBJ2-5, with D hard to call. Germline assignment: CDR1 MNHEY and CDR2 SVGAGI. Trimming left V 1 base short and J 5 bases short, with 14 bases between. CDR3 length: 15 residues. The CDR3 here is CASSYLTGFQETQYF. Written as DNA, the CDR3 is TGTGCCAGCAGTTACTTGACCGGGTTTCAGGAGACCCAGTACTTC.

This clonotype was picked up many times. This sequence joins TRBV6-1 and TRBJ1-2; 7 bases are shared with TRBD1. V was pared by 6 bases and J by 4 bases, with 5 bases of the junction left unmatched. There are 13 residues in the CDR3. Germline CDR1 MNHNS, CDR2 SASEGT. The CDR3 sequence is CASRTGQGYGYTF. CDR3 coding DNA: TGTGCCAGCAGGACAGGGCAGGGCTATGGCTACACCTTC.

About this clonotype: A much larger clonotype is one base distant, so this may be a read error. CDR3 DNA: TGTGCCAGCAACCCAAGCGACGGGACCCTCAGCGAGCAGTACTTC. This gives the protein CASNPSDGTLSEQYF. The chain uses TRBV6-1 and TRBJ2-7, with D possibly called TRBD1 or TRBD2 (5 bases each). The CDR3 runs to 15 residues. Deletions cut 7 bases from V and 6 bases from J, with 22 bases between. Germline-derived CDR1 and CDR2 are MNHNS and SASEGT.

This clonotype was detected ten times or more. The chain has TRBV6-5 and TRBJ1-2; D is undetermined. The germline gives CDR1 MNHEY, CDR2 SVGAGI. CDR3 size: 14 residues. Trimming cost V 0 bases and J 4 bases, with 9 bases left between them. For the CDR3, the DNA is TGTGCCAGCAGTTACTCGTGGGGTGGCTATGGCTACACCTTC. Amino acids: CASSYSWGGYGYTF.

This clonotype has a count of ten or more. V is TRBV28 and J is TRBJ2-5, with D perhaps matching TRBD2 (6 bases). The CDR3 sequence is 16 residues long. V lost 8 bases to trimming and J lost 3 bases, with 22 bases between them. Germline values: CDR1 MDHEN, CDR2 SYDVKM. CDR3 sequence reads: CASSPGGGSGKETQYF. CDR3 coding DNA: TGTGCCAGCTCCCCCGGTGGAGGGTCGGGGAAAGAGACCCAGTACTTC. The whole variable domain, remainder taken from reference TRBV28 and TRBJ2-5, is DVKVTQSSRYLVKRTGEKVFLECVQDMDHENMFWYRQDPGLGLRLIYFSYDVKMKEKGDIPEGYSVSREKKERFSLILESASTNQTSMYLCASSPGGGSGKETQYFGPGTRLLVL.

This clonotype has a handful of counts. The chain links TRBV27 to TRBJ2-7, with a tentative D call TRBD1 (5 bases). Germline-derived CDR1 and CDR2 are MNHEY and SMNVEV (reference sequence). Trimming cost V 6 bases and J 0 bases, with 15 bases left between them. The CDR3 covers 15 residues. CDR3 coding DNA: TGTGCCAGCAGCATAACAGGCGAGCGCTCCTACGAGCAGTACTTC. Its translation: CASSITGERSYEQYF.

This clonotype came up a few times. V usage is TRBV27 and J usage is TRBJ1-1; D unresolved. The CDR3 is made up of 15 amino acids. The V end was cut by 4 bases, the J end by 8 bases, with 20 bases between. Germline V gene sequence: CDR1 MNHEY, CDR2 SMNVEV (reference sequence). Here the CDR3 DNA reads TGTGCCAGCAGTTGGTCGGCACACTCCTTTCTGGAAGCTTTCTTT. Amino acid sequence: CASSWSAHSFLEAFF.

This clonotype was picked up many times. V and J are TRBV6-1 and TRBJ2-5; maybe TRBD2 (6 bases). Per the germline V gene, CDR1 is MNHNS and CDR2 is SASEGT. Trimming cost V 7 bases and J 0 bases, with 18 bases left between them. This CDR3 has 16 amino acids. The CDR3 loop reads CASNVREPRYQETQYF. The CDR3, as DNA: TGTGCCAGCAATGTCCGGGAGCCTAGGTACCAAGAGACCCAGTACTTC.

This clonotype was found many times. The chain's CDR3 is CASSPVDSYNEQFF. CDR3 in DNA: TGTGCCAGCAGCCCCGTCGACTCCTACAATGAGCAGTTCTTC. This chain uses TRBV11-1 with TRBJ2-1; D remains unclear. Germline values: CDR1 SGHAT, CDR2 FQDESV (reference sequence). V lost 5 bases and J lost 0, with 8 bases in between. This CDR3 is built from 14 residues.